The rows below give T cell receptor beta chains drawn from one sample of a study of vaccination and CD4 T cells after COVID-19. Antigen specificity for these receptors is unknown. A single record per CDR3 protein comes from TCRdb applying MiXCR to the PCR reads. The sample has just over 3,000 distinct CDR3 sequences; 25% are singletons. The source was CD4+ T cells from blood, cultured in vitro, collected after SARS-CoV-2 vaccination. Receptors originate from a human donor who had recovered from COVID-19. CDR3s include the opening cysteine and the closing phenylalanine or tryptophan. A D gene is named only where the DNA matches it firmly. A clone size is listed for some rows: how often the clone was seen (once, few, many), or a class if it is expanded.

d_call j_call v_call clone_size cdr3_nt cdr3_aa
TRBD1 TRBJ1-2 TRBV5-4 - TGTGCCAGCAGCTTGTGGACAGGAAGTGGCTACACCTTC CASSLWTGSGYTF
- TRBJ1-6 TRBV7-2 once TGTGCCAGCAGCCATATCTCTGAGGGGACGAGGCAAGGGGATTTGCATTCACCCCTCCACTTT CASSHISEGTRQGDLHSPLHF
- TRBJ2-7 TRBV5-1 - TGCGCCAGCACCTTAGGGGGCTCCTACGAGCAGTACTTC CASTLGGSYEQYF
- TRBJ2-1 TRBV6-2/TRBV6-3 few TGTGCCAGCAGTTCCTGGACTACAACCCACAATGAGCAGTTCTTC CASSSWTTTHNEQFF
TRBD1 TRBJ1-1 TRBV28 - TGTGCCAGCAGACGGCCCGGGACAGGGAACACTGAAGCTTTCTTT CASRRPGTGNTEAFF
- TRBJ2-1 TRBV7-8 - TGTGCCAGCAGTTCAGGGTTTAATGAGCAGTTCTTC CASSSGFNEQFF
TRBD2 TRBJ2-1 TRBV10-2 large TGCGCCAGCAGGATAGCGGGGGAGGGGAATGAGCAGTTCTTC CASRIAGEGNEQFF
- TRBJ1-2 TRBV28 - TGTGCCAGCAGTTTAGGGACATCCTGGGGATCTGGCTACACCTTC CASSLGTSWGSGYTF
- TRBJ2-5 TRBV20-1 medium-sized TGCAGTGCTAGAGAGGGGATCGGTCGGGAGACCCAGTACTTC CSAREGIGRETQYF
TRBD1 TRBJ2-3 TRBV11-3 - TGTGCCAGCAGCTTATTCGGGACAGAGGGACAGTATTTT CASSLFGTEGQYF
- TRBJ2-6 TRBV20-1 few TGCAGTGTCCCGGGGCTCCTCTCTGGGGCCAACGTCCTGACTTTC CSVPGLLSGANVLTF
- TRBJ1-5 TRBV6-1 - TGTGCCAGCACCCCGGACCCCTCCGGAGGGCCCCAGCATTTT CASTPDPSGGPQHF
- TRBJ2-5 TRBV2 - TGTGCCAGCAGTTACTACCGGGACAATGCGGAGACCCAGTACTTC CASSYYRDNAETQYF
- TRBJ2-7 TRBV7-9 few TGTGCCAGCAGCCTGGATCGGGGGAGAAAGGGGGCCGGTTATCGCGAGCAGTACTTC CASSLDRGRKGAGYREQYF
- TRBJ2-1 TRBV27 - TGTGCCAGCAGCCTCAACCCCGGCGTGGTGAGTCCTGAGCAGTTCTTC CASSLNPGVVSPEQFF
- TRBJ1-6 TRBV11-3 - TGTGCCAGCAGCTCAGGACAGAACTATTCACCCCTCCACTTT CASSSGQNYSPLHF
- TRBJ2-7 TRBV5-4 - TGTGCCAGCAGCTACCCGGGGGTGATTTCCTACGAGCAGTACTTC CASSYPGVISYEQYF
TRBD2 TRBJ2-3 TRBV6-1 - TGTGCCAGCAGTGAACCATGGGTAGCGGGGGGATCAGATACGCAGTATTTT CASSEPWVAGGSDTQYF
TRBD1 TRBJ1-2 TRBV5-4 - TGTGCCAGCAGCCCCGGGACAGGCTATGGCTACACCTTC CASSPGTGYGYTF
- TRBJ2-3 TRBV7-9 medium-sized TGTGCCAGCAGCTTAGAGCACATCTCAGATACGCAGTATTTT CASSLEHISDTQYF
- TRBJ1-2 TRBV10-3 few TGTGCCATCAGTGAGTCGGGGGGGGACAACGGCTACACCTTC CAISESGGDNGYTF
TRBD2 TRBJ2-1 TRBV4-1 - TGCGCCAGCAATTCTATAGCGGGGGGGCCTGGTGAGCAGTTCTTC CASNSIAGGPGEQFF
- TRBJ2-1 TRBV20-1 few TGCAGTGCTCTATACCTGACCCGAGCGGAGCAGTTCTTC CSALYLTRAEQFF
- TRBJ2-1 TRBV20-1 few TGCAGTGCCCCCGGTCAGGGCGGGCTACAGTTCTTC CSAPGQGGLQFF
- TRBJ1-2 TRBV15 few TGTGCCACCAGCAGGGGGATTATATACCGGGCAGGGGTTGGAAATGGCTACACCTTC CATSRGIIYRAGVGNGYTF
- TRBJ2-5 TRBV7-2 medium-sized TGTGCCAGCAGCCACCGGATCTTGGGTGAGACCCAGTACTTC CASSHRILGETQYF
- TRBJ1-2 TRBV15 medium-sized TGTGCCACCAGCAGAGTGACAGGAGGTGGCTACACCTTC CATSRVTGGGYTF
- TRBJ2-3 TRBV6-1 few TGTGCCAGCTCCTACGGGGATACGCAGTATTTT CASSYGDTQYF
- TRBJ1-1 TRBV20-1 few TGCAGTGCTAGAGAGATAACAGGGAGGTTAGTCACTGAAGCTTTCTTT CSAREITGRLVTEAFF
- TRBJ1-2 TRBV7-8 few TGTGCCAGCAGCCCAGGTCGGGGGGCGCTCGATGGCTACACCTTC CASSPGRGALDGYTF
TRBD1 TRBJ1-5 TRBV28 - TGTGCCAGCAGTTTCCGGAAGGACAGGGGGAGACCTTATAGCAATCAGCCCCAGCATTTT CASSFRKDRGRPYSNQPQHF
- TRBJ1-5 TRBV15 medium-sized TGTGCCACCAGGAGGGAAGGTCAGCCCCAGCATTTT CATRREGQPQHF
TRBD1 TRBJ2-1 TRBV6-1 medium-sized TGTGCCAGCAGTCATAGACAGGGTGCCTTAGAGCAGTTCTTC CASSHRQGALEQFF
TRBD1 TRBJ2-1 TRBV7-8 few TGTGCCAGCAGCTTAGCGGTATACAGGGGTCCTTACAATGAGCAGTTCTTC CASSLAVYRGPYNEQFF
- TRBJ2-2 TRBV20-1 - TGCAGTGCTAGAGGGGGGGACCGGAACACCGGGGAGCTGTTTTTT CSARGGDRNTGELFF
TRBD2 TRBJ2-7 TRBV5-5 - TGTGCCAGCAGCTCCGAGCGGGGGGGCCGATACGAGCAGTACTTC CASSSERGGRYEQYF
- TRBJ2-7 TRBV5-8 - TGTGCCAGCAGCTCTAGCGCGACCTACGAGCAGTACTTC CASSSSATYEQYF
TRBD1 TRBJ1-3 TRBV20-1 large TGCAGTACACAGGGGTCTGGAAACACCATATATTTT CSTQGSGNTIYF
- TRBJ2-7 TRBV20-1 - TGCAGTGTACCAACCGGGGGAAAGTACGAGCAGTACTTC CSVPTGGKYEQYF
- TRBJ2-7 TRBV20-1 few TGCAGTGCACCAACCGGGGGAAAGTACGAGCAGTACTTC CSAPTGGKYEQYF
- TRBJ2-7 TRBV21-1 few TGTGCCAGCAGCAAGCCTTCGCCAGGGGTCTCCTACGAGCAGTACTTC CASSKPSPGVSYEQYF
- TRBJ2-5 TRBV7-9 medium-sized TGTGCCAGCAGCTTAAGGGCGGAGACCCAGTACTTC CASSLRAETQYF
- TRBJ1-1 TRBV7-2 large TGTGCCAGCAGCGAAAACAGAAACGAAGCTTTCTTT CASSENRNEAFF
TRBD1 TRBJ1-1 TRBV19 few TGTGCCAGCCGGGGACAGGGGGACACTGAAGCTTTCTTT CASRGQGDTEAFF
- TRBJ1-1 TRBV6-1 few TGTGCCAGCAGTGAAGATGCAGGGAGCGGCACTGAAGCTTTCTTT CASSEDAGSGTEAFF
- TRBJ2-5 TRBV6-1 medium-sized TGTGCCACCCTACGAGAGACCCAGTACTTC CATLRETQYF
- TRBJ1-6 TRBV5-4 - TGTGCCAGCAGCTCGACCCAATCCAATTCACCCCTCCACTTT CASSSTQSNSPLHF
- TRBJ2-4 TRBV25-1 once TGTGCCAGCAGTAGGCTCGACATTCAGTACTTC CASSRLDIQYF
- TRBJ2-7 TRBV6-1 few TGTGCCAGCAGGGGGGGGGGCGACAGGGGAGTGAACGAGCAGTACTTC CASRGGGDRGVNEQYF
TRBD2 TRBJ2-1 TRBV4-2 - TGTGCCAGCAGCCAAGATTGGATGGCGGGGGTTATGGGATATGAGCAGTTCTTC CASSQDWMAGVMGYEQFF